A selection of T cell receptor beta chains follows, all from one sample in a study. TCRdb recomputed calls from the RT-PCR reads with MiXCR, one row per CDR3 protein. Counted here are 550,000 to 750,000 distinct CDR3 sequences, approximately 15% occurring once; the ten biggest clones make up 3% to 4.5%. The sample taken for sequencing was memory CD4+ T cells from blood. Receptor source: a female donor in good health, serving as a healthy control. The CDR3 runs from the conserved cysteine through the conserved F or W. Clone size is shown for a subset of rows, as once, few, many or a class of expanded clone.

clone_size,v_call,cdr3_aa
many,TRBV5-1,CASSLVIAGAYNEQFF
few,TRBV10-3,CAISEPAGSQRRQGDSPLHF
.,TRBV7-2,CASSSDWGKNIQYF
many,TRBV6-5,CASSLQGTSQPQHF
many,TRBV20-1,CSARQNTGELFF
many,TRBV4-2,CASSPEGRSQETQYF
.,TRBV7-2,CASVEGKGSPDTQYF
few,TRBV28,CASRTGNEKLFF
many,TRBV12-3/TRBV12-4,CASTGQGVTEAFF
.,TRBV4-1,CASSPGRAQGVEAFF
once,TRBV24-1,CATSNRGTPGGDTQYF
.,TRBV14,CASSRVVGRLTEQFF
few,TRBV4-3,CASSQEAGHEQFF
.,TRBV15,CATSRRTGGFSVDGYTF
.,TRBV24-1,CATSDLGVGIGAFF
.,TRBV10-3,CAIRGAGWAFGNTIYF
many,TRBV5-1,CASSLTDKRNEAFF
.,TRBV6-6,CASSFQIYNEQFF
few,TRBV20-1,CSAQGQGDEQYF
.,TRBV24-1,CATSGDGDSPLHF
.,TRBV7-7,CASSAGFRRNEQYF
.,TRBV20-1,CSARERAPREQYF
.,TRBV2,CASTGAWSGELFF
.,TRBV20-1,CSADLRLTASYEQYF
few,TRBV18,CASSRDQYEQYF
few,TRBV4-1,CASSQDNSNQPQHF
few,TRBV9,CASSVEGQLNSPLHF
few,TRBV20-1,CSARYRGSLAYEQYF
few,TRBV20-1,CSAVGQGLSQETQYF
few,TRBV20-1,CSAPDRVGNTEAFF
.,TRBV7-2,CASSPGTSGTTQYF
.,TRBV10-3,CAISKSGQGGQETQYF
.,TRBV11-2,CASSLVGGVAFF
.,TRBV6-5,CASSYGPRSGNTIYF
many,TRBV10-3,CAISRKDRESEAFF
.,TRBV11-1,CASSLMSAGAVEQYF
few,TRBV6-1,CASIEKNTEAFF
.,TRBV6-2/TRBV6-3,CASSYSRINRRSSYEQYF
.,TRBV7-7,CASSLSPGAEYEQYF
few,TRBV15,CATSRVSGGRAWNEQFF
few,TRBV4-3,CASSQDWVGGGYTF
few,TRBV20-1,CSASHGTSGLSSSYEQYF
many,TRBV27,CASSLRQLETQYF
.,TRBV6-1,CASRTGWDTGELFF
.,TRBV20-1,CSASLVLGESDTQYF
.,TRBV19,CASSKIGNIQYF
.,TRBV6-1,CASKDIGREAFF
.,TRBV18,CASSTDSPEQYF
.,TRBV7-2,CASSLTGGEVTGELFF
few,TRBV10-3,CAISRTSTGNTGELFF
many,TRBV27,CASSFDRGHTGELFF
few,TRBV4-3,CASSHRTGVTDTQYF